A selection of T cell receptor beta chains follows, all from one sample in a study of read filtering for tumor transcriptome and immune sequencing. TCRdb re-analysed the reads in MiXCR, keeping a single row per CDR3 protein. The data contain about 40,000 distinct CDR3 sequences, 12% of them singletons. The sample comprised a population of CD138-negative cells sorted from bone marrow. These receptors came from a donor aged 40 or over with multiple myeloma. CDR3s include the opening cysteine and the closing phenylalanine or tryptophan. A D gene is named only where the DNA matches it firmly. The listing skips clone size in some rows; elsewhere it reads once, few, many or a size class.

cdr3_length d_call j_call clone_size v_call cdr3_aa cdr3_nt
13 NA TRBJ2-5 many TRBV27 CASGQGGEETQYF TGTGCCAGCGGGCAGGGGGGTGAAGAGACCCAGTACTTC
14 NA TRBJ1-1 many TRBV6-1 CASRPGGGNTEAFF TGTGCCAGCAGGCCGGGAGGGGGGAACACTGAAGCTTTCTTT
15 TRBD1 TRBJ2-7 many TRBV4-1 CASSRSGQGTDEQYF TGCGCCAGCAGCCGATCGGGACAGGGGACCGACGAGCAGTACTTC
15 NA TRBJ1-1 many TRBV28 CASPPLGVGDTEAFF TGTGCCAGCCCCCCCCTAGGGGTAGGGGACACTGAAGCTTTCTTT
15 NA TRBJ1-1 many TRBV6-5 CASSYLRLGNTEAFF TGTGCCAGCAGTTACTTGAGACTCGGAAACACTGAAGCTTTCTTT
12 NA TRBJ1-6 many TRBV2 CATRKDNSPLHF TGTGCCACCCGGAAGGATAATTCACCCCTCCACTTT
14 TRBD1 TRBJ2-2 many TRBV10-2 CASRESGGTGELFF TGCGCCAGCAGAGAATCAGGGGGCACCGGGGAGCTGTTTTTT
15 TRBD1 TRBJ2-2 many TRBV10-3 CATRAGTGNTGELFF TGTGCCACTCGTGCTGGGACAGGGAACACCGGGGAGCTGTTTTTT
16 TRBD1 TRBJ2-3 many TRBV3-1 CASSGPGQVNTDTQYF TGTGCCAGCAGCGGACCGGGACAGGTTAACACAGATACGCAGTATTTT
15 TRBD2 TRBJ2-3 many TRBV6-4 CASSLQSGGTDTQYF TGTGCCAGCAGCTTACAGAGCGGGGGCACAGATACGCAGTATTTT
14 NA TRBJ2-1 many TRBV10-3 CAISESVGGNEQFF TGTGCCATCAGTGAGTCGGTGGGAGGCAATGAGCAGTTCTTC
14 NA TRBJ2-1 many TRBV20-1 CSARDIHSYNEQFF TGCAGTGCTAGGGACATTCACTCCTACAATGAGCAGTTCTTC
14 NA TRBJ2-7 many TRBV28 CSSTPHGASLEQYF TGTTCCTCCACCCCTCATGGGGCCTCCCTGGAGCAGTACTTC
14 TRBD1 TRBJ1-1 many TRBV7-2 CASSIYRGAAEAFF TGTGCCAGCAGCATTTACAGGGGGGCGGCTGAAGCTTTCTTT
15 TRBD2 TRBJ2-3 many TRBV28 CASSPVAGGLGTQYF TGTGCCAGCAGCCCCGTAGCGGGGGGGCTGGGGACGCAGTATTTT
13 NA TRBJ2-3 many TRBV29-1 CSALRRGTDTQYF TGCAGCGCACTGCGACGGGGCACAGATACGCAGTATTTT
16 TRBD2 TRBJ2-1 many TRBV18 CASSGLTSGAYNEQFF TGTGCCAGCTCGGGGCTGACTAGCGGGGCCTACAATGAGCAGTTCTTC
14 NA TRBJ1-4 NA TRBV12-3/TRBV12-4 CASTRGPGNEELFF TGTGCCAGCACCCGGGGGCCCGGCAATGAAGAACTGTTTTTT
14 NA TRBJ2-5 many TRBV7-2 CASSLSDHQETQYF TGTGCCAGCAGCTTATCTGACCACCAAGAGACCCAGTACTTC
12 NA TRBJ1-2 NA TRBV28 CASLLQNYGYTF TGTGCCAGCTTACTACAGAACTATGGCTACACCTTC
15 TRBD2 TRBJ2-3 many TRBV5-4 CASSTSGTLTDTQYF TGTGCCAGCAGCACTAGCGGAACTTTAACAGATACGCAGTATTTT
12 NA TRBJ2-3 few TRBV19 CASSIGPQTQYF TGTGCCAGTAGTATAGGACCTCAAACGCAGTATTTT
14 TRBD1 TRBJ2-7 many TRBV3-1 CASSQEGWDRKQYF TGTGCCAGCAGCCAAGAAGGGTGGGACAGGAAGCAGTACTTC